These 15 T cell receptor beta chains were sequenced from one sample in a study of control samples from healthy donors and cancer patients. The protocol was immunoSEQ multiplex PCR, while the TCRdb copy is restricted to in-frame clones and leaves out a portion. The table includes 150,000 to 200,000 clones, approximately 90% detected once. The sequenced sample consisted of blood. Receptors were obtained from a man aged 25-45 years in good health.

J is TRBJ2-1 and V is TRBV29-1; TRBD2 matches at 7 bases. The V gene end was trimmed by 5 bases and the J gene end by 3 bases; junction bases not matched to a gene: 16. CDR3 length: 17 residues. Per the germline V gene, CDR1 is SQVTM and CDR2 is ANQGSEA. The CDR3 sequence is CSVIRKKAGINYNEQFF. Written as DNA, the CDR3 is TGCAGCGTTATTAGGAAAAAAGCGGGAATTAACTACAATGAGCAGTTCTTC.

The rearrangement links TRBV29-1 to TRBJ2-1, with unresolved D. Germline V gene data show CDR1 as SQVTM and CDR2 as ANQGSEA. Trimming left V 8 bases short and J 0 bases short, with 26 bases between. CDR3 length: 18 amino acids. CDR3 residues: CSLKMTLGPLSSYNEQFF. CDR3 coding DNA: TGCAGCCTAAAGATGACATTAGGGCCTCTGAGCTCCTACAATGAGCAGTTCTTC.

This clone appeared a single time. The V gene is TRBV7-9, the J gene TRBJ1-4, with D uncertain. Germline loops: CDR1 SEHNR, CDR2 FQNEAQ (reference sequence). Trimming cost V 2 bases and J 7 bases, with 8 bases left between them. The CDR3 extends over 13 amino acids. The CDR3 DNA reads TGTGCCAGCAGCTTAAGCAGCCCTGAAAAACTGTTTTTT. Encoded protein: CASSLSSPEKLFF.

This chain joins TRBV29-1 and TRBJ2-1; 13 nucleotides align to TRBD2. Germline trimming cut 6 bases from V and 15 bases from J; bases unmatched to any gene: 14. The CDR3 runs 14 residues. Germline V gene lookup returns CDR1 SQVTM and CDR2 ANQGSEA. CDR3 residues: CSVFPRLAGGPSFF. CDR3 DNA: TGCAGCGTCTTCCCTCGACTAGCGGGAGGCCCTTCGTTCTTC.

DNA of the CDR3: TGTGCCAGCAGCCACCACTGGCGGGAGTCGGATGAGCAGTTCTTC. Amino acid sequence: CASSHHWRESDEQFF. The chain links TRBV7-6 to TRBJ2-1, with TRBD2 matching 7 bases. This CDR3 is 15 amino acids long. Germline V gene data show CDR1 as SGHVS and CDR2 as FNYEAQ. V dropped 5 bases and J dropped 8; count of bases not matched to a gene: 12.

The rearrangement joins TRBV3-1 (or the pseudogene TRBV3-2) to TRBJ2-7; no clear D gene. CDR3 length: 13 residues. Trimming cost V 6 bases and J 1 base, with 10 bases left between them. Germline V CDR1 and CDR2: LGHDT, YNNKEL (reference sequence). CDR3 coding DNA: TGTGCCAGCAGGCTGGACGGTTCCTACGAGCAGTACTTC. This encodes CASRLDGSYEQYF.

The chain joins TRBV20-1 to TRBJ1-2; D not resolved. Germline-derived CDR1 and CDR2 are DFQATT and SNEGSKA (reference sequence). The CDR3 is 11 residues long. The V end was cut by 5 bases, the J end by 2 bases, with 6 bases between. CDR3 protein: CSAESNYGYTF. Here the CDR3 DNA reads TGCAGTGCTGAAAGCAACTATGGCTACACCTTC.

In its sample, this clone was seen once. The V and J genes are TRBV27 and TRBJ1-1; possibly TRBD1 for D (5 bases). The germline V and J ends were trimmed by 3 bases and 0 bases, with 8 bases remaining between them. From germline, CDR1 is MNHEY and CDR2 SMNVEV (reference sequence). The CDR3 has 14 residues. CDR3 DNA: TGTGCCAGCAGTTTCGGCAGGGTGAACACTGAAGCTTTCTTT. This codes for CASSFGRVNTEAFF.

The chain has TRBV7-2 and TRBJ1-2; TRBD1 aligns across 7 bases. The germline gives CDR1 SGHTA, CDR2 FQGNSA. This CDR3 region has 15 residues. Trimming cost V 1 base and J 5 bases; bases outside gene matches: 7. The CDR3, as DNA: TGTGCCAGCAGCTTAGGGATCACAGGGGCGTATGGCTACACCTTC. Amino acid sequence: CASSLGITGAYGYTF.

The chain recombines TRBV14 with TRBJ2-2; D possibly corresponds to TRBD1 (6 bases). This CDR3 is 14 amino acids long. V lost 0 bases and J lost 5, with 7 bases in between. The germline V gene encodes CDR1 SGHDN and CDR2 FVKESK. The CDR3 sequence is CASSQDRGTGELFF. The CDR3 bases are TGTGCCAGCAGCCAAGACAGGGGAACCGGGGAGCTGTTTTTT.

Regarding this clone: The sample holds other DNA sequences that translate to the same CDR3. The chain links TRBV18 to TRBJ1-4; weak D call: TRBD1 (6 bases). With 6 bases removed from V and 5 bases from J, the gap between germline ends came to 7 bases. CDR1 and CDR2 from the germline V gene are KGHSH and LQKENI. The CDR3 extends over 12 amino acids. CDR3 sequence reads: CASSQGNEKLFF. As DNA, the CDR3 is TGTGCCAGCTCTCAGGGGAATGAAAAACTGTTTTTT.

The DNA for the CDR3 is TGCGCCAGCAGTGTGGGGCGGAACACTGAAGCTTTCTTT. Translation: CASSVGRNTEAFF. The chain carries TRBV5-1 and TRBJ1-1; perhaps TRBD1 as D (5 bases). CDR3 size: 13 residues. V lost 5 bases and J lost 1, with 9 bases in between. The V gene's germline CDR1 is SGHRS and CDR2 YFSETQ.

The rearrangement joins TRBV4-2 to TRBJ2-2; D may be TRBD2 (6 bases). This CDR3 region has 17 residues. The V end lost 0 bases, the J end lost 2 bases, and 13 bases lay between the germline ends. Per germline, CDR1 LGHNA and CDR2 YNFKEQ. The CDR3 region is CASSQDFLATNTGELFF. CDR3 bases: TGTGCCAGCAGCCAAGATTTTCTAGCGACCAACACCGGGGAGCTGTTTTTT.

This CDR3 is CASSESGGGNGELFF. CDR3 DNA sequence: TGCGCCAGCAGTGAATCCGGGGGCGGGAACGGGGAGCTGTTTTTT. V is TRBV10-2 and J is TRBJ2-2; D may be TRBD1 or TRBD2 (6 bases each). Between the trimmed V and J ends, which lost 3 bases and 7 bases, there was a span of 15 bases. The CDR3 has 15 residues. Looked up from germline, CDR1 is WSHSY and CDR2 is SAAADI.

This clone has a single count. The V gene is TRBV5-1, the J gene TRBJ1-4; D is unresolved. There are 16 residues in the CDR3. CDR1 is SGHRS and CDR2 is YFSETQ in the germline V gene. V gave up 6 bases and J gave up 8 bases, with 23 bases separating them. In DNA, the CDR3 is TGCGCCAGCAAGGCGGGATCCTCCTTAGAAGGGGAAAAACTGTTTTTT. It translates to CASKAGSSLEGEKLFF.